What follows are 27 T cell receptor beta chains derived from one specimen sequenced in a study of naive and memory T cell subsets. Two oligonucleotides, mixed equimolar, formed the beta constant-region primer covering TRBC1 and TRBC2. TCRdb re-called the UMI-ligation and nested PCR reads with MiXCR, one entry per CDR3 protein. The data contain about 21,000 distinct CDR3 sequences, approximately 10% of them singletons. The sequencing sample was made of central memory CD8+ T cells from blood. The receptors were sampled from a human donor in good health.

This clonotype came up a few times. V gene TRBV7-9 combines with J gene TRBJ2-3, with D unresolved. V lost 0 bases and J 2 bases, leaving 9 bases between the germline ends. Germline CDR1 reads SEHNR; CDR2 reads FQNEAQ (reference sequence). The CDR3 spans 15 residues. The CDR3 sequence is CASSLALRPTDTQYF. The CDR3 DNA sequence: TGTGCCAGCAGCTTAGCGTTGCGCCCCACAGATACGCAGTATTTT.

This clonotype occurred a few times. This chain connects TRBV3-1 to TRBJ2-1; no clear D. Germline V gives CDR1 LGHDT, CDR2 YNNKEL (reference sequence). The CDR3 totals 13 residues. V was cut by 0 bases and J by 3 bases, with 3 bases left in between. The CDR3 DNA sequence: TGTGCCAGCAGCCAAGATCACTACAATGAGCAGTTCTTC. This sequence encodes CASSQDHYNEQFF.

This clonotype has a handful of counts. This chain uses TRBV7-8 with TRBJ1-4; no clear D gene. The germline V gene encodes CDR1 SGHVS and CDR2 FQNEAQ. The V and J ends lost 8 bases and 5 bases respectively, with 18 bases between them. The CDR3 sequence is 15 residues long. The CDR3 spells CASLRAGTSNEKLFF. CDR3 sequence (DNA): TGTGCCAGCCTCCGGGCGGGTACTTCCAATGAAAAACTGTTTTTT.

This clonotype was counted between two and nine times. The rearrangement joins TRBV3-1 to TRBJ2-5; D ambiguous. This CDR3 is built from 17 residues. Germline CDR1 and CDR2: LGHDT and YNNKEL (reference sequence). V gave up 1 base and J gave up 5 bases, with 20 bases separating them. CDR3 nucleotide sequence: TGTGCCAGCAGCCAAGTGACCGGGTTTCGTATTACGGAGACCCAGTACTTC. Its protein is CASSQVTGFRITETQYF.

There are many counts of this clonotype. V and J are TRBV29-1 and TRBJ2-1; D might be TRBD1 (5 bases). Between the trimmed V and J ends, which lost 3 bases and 10 bases, there was a span of 13 bases. Germline V gene lookup returns CDR1 SQVTM and CDR2 ANQGSEA. This CDR3 comprises 12 residues. The CDR3 DNA is TGCAGCGTTGAGACGAACCGACAGGAGCAGTTCTTC. Translation gives CSVETNRQEQFF.

This clonotype was seen repeatedly, ten times or more. At one of its ends the junction is not consistent with the germline gene, which may arise from a read error. The chain links TRBV20-1 to TRBJ1-2; 7 bases are a match to TRBD1. The CDR3 has 10 residues. Per the germline V gene, CDR1 is DFQATT and CDR2 is SNEGSKA (reference sequence). The chain's CDR3 is CSAQDREPHF. As DNA, the CDR3 is TGCAGTGCTCAAGACAGGGAGCCTCACTTC.

This clonotype has a handful of counts. The V gene is TRBV7-8, the J gene TRBJ2-3, with D uncertain. This CDR3 contains 12 residues. Germline-derived CDR1 and CDR2 are SGHVS and FQNEAQ. V was cut by 8 bases and J by 1 base, with 7 bases left in between. CDR3 sequence (DNA): TGTGCCAGCGCGTTTCGCACAGATACGCAGTATTTT. This codes for CASAFRTDTQYF.

This clonotype was counted a single time. This clone may be a read error of a much larger clone one base away. The V gene is TRBV6-2 or TRBV6-3, the J gene TRBJ2-7; no clear D. The CDR3 is 11 amino acids. Germline CDR1 is MNHEY and CDR2 is SVGEGT. The CDR3 here is CDSSYMQDQYF. The CDR3 region has the DNA TGTGACAGCAGTTACATGCAGGATCAGTACTTC.

The chain combines TRBV5-1 with TRBJ2-3; D tentatively fits TRBD1 or TRBD2 (5 bases each). CDR3 length: 15 residues. Germline-derived CDR1 and CDR2 are SGHRS and YFSETQ. V lost 2 bases to trimming and J lost 2 bases, with 12 bases between them. The CDR3 DNA follows: TGCGCCAGCAGCTTCCGGGACCCAGACACAGATACGCAGTATTTT. It translates to CASSFRDPDTDTQYF.

This chain connects TRBV15 to TRBJ2-3; the match to TRBD2 covers 10 bases. The CDR3 extends over 16 amino acids. CDR1 and CDR2 (germline): LNHNV, YYDKDF (reference sequence). V was clipped by 5 bases and J by 3 bases; unmatched bases: 8. CDR3 residues: CATSGGLAVRTDTQYF. The CDR3 bases are TGTGCCACCAGCGGCGGACTAGCGGTGAGGACAGATACGCAGTATTTT. Using reference TRBV15 and TRBJ2-3 for the parts outside the CDR3, the full variable domain is DAMVIQNPRYQVTQFGKPVTLSCSQTLNHNVMYWYQQKSSQAPKLLFHYYDKDFNNEADTPDNFQSRRPNTSFCFLDIRSPGLGDTAMYLCATSGGLAVRTDTQYFGPGTRLTVL.

The chain couples TRBV29-1 to TRBJ2-1, with TRBD2 matching over 13 bases. V lost 1 base, J lost 4 bases, and 1 base stayed unmatched. Per germline, CDR1 SQVTM and CDR2 ANQGSEA. The CDR3 has 15 residues. This chain's CDR3 is CSVEVTSGRYNEQFF. The CDR3, as DNA: TGCAGCGTTGAAGTGACTAGCGGGAGGTACAATGAGCAGTTCTTC.

This clonotype was seen only a few times. With a much larger clone just one base away, this may be a read error. The gene calls are TRBV6-5 and TRBJ1-5; no definite D call. The CDR3 runs 15 residues. With 3 bases removed from V and 8 bases from J, the gap between germline ends came to 17 bases. Germline CDR1 reads MNHEY; CDR2 reads SVGAGI. CDR3 coding DNA: TGTGCCAGCAGTTATACCAGAGGTGTAAATAAGCCCCAGCATTTT. This sequence encodes CASSYTRGVNKPQHF.

This clonotype was counted between two and nine times. The chain joins TRBV4-1 to TRBJ2-3, with 9 bases identical to TRBD2. V shed 2 bases and J 1 base; nucleotides not matched to a gene: 4. The CDR3 covers 16 residues. Germline CDR1 and CDR2: MGHRA and YSYEKL. This chain's CDR3 is CASSQQIAGGTDTQYF. In nucleotides, the CDR3 is TGCGCCAGCAGCCAACAGATAGCGGGAGGCACAGATACGCAGTATTTT.

This clonotype was counted between two and nine times. This sequence joins TRBV6-1 and TRBJ2-3, with D perhaps matching TRBD2 (7 bases). Germline V gene lookup returns CDR1 MNHNS and CDR2 SASEGT. V lost 9 bases to trimming and J lost 11 bases, with 18 bases between them. CDR3 size: 12 residues. The CDR3: CASQGGGLVQYF. Written as DNA, the CDR3 is TGTGCCAGTCAAGGGGGGGGACTCGTGCAGTATTTT.

There are many counts of this clonotype. This rearrangement joins TRBV7-9 to TRBJ2-1; a weak D match, TRBD2 (5 bases). The CDR3 extends over 15 amino acids. Trimming took off 7 bases at V and 0 bases at J, with 13 bases between the two ends. The germline gives CDR1 SEHNR, CDR2 FQNEAQ (reference sequence). CDR3 sequence: CASNPLGSSYNEQFF. The CDR3 DNA sequence: TGTGCCAGCAACCCCTTGGGGAGCTCCTACAATGAGCAGTTCTTC.

This clonotype showed up many times. The chain joins TRBV29-1 to TRBJ2-1; D assignment may be TRBD1 or TRBD2 (5 bases each). Trimming removed 3 bases at V and 9 bases at J, with 12 bases between. The CDR3 extends over 12 amino acids. CDR1 and CDR2 (germline): SQVTM, ANQGSEA. CDR3 sequence: CSVEGPMFEQFF. The CDR3 coding sequence is TGCAGCGTTGAGGGACCTATGTTTGAGCAGTTCTTC.

This clonotype was counted many times. V is TRBV10-2 and J is TRBJ1-1; D uncertain. Germline CDR1 and CDR2: WSHSY and SAAADI. The CDR3 totals 14 residues. Trimming took 0 bases from V and 0 from J, leaving 5 bases between them. CDR3 DNA sequence: TGCGCCAGCAGTGAGTCGGCCATGAACACTGAAGCTTTCTTT. It specifies CASSESAMNTEAFF.

This clonotype was detected many times. The V call is TRBV28, the J call TRBJ1-2; D gene uncertain. The CDR3 contains 13 residues. V gave up 4 bases and J gave up 3 bases, with 9 bases separating them. The germline gives CDR1 MDHEN, CDR2 SYDVKM. CDR3 sequence: CASSCSGDYGYTF. The CDR3 region has the DNA TGTGCCAGCAGTTGTTCCGGGGACTATGGCTACACCTTC.

This rearrangement joins TRBV7-9 to TRBJ1-1; D gene unclear. The CDR3 is 11 residues long. The V and J ends lost 3 bases and 4 bases respectively, with 3 bases between them. The germline CDR1 and CDR2 sequences are SEHNR and FQNEAQ (reference sequence). CDR3 in DNA: TGTGCCAGCAGCTTCCCCACTGAAGCTTTCTTT. Its protein is CASSFPTEAFF.

Only a few counts were recorded for this clonotype. The V and J genes are TRBV18 and TRBJ1-1; D is ambiguous. CDR3 length equals 13 residues. CDR1 KGHSH and CDR2 LQKENI come from the germline V gene. V was clipped by 0 bases and J by 4 bases, with 6 bases between them. The CDR3 here is CASSPPLGTEAFF. The CDR3 region has the DNA TGTGCCAGCTCACCACCTCTAGGCACTGAAGCTTTCTTT.

This clonotype was found a few times. The rearrangement links TRBV7-9 to TRBJ2-7, with a tentative D call TRBD2 (7 bases). CDR3 length: 13 residues. Trimming took off 6 bases at V and 1 base at J, with 10 bases between the two ends. Germline V gene lookup returns CDR1 SEHNR and CDR2 FQNEAQ (reference sequence). CDR3 region: CASSRGASYEQYF. The CDR3 bases are TGTGCCAGCAGTCGGGGGGCTTCCTACGAGCAGTACTTC.

The CDR3 DNA sequence: TGTGCCAGCATCTCGGGCGCGACCTACAATGAGCAGTTCTTC. Its protein is CASISGATYNEQFF. V gene TRBV2 combines with J gene TRBJ2-1; no reliable D call. The CDR3 totals 14 residues. Germline V gene sequence: CDR1 SNHLY, CDR2 FYNNEI. The germline V and J ends were trimmed by 7 bases and 2 bases, with 12 bases remaining between them.

The chain recombines TRBV6-2 or TRBV6-3 with TRBJ2-2; D is ambiguous. Germline CDR1 reads MNHEY; CDR2 reads SVGEGT. Trimming stripped 2 bases from V and 7 bases from J, with 8 bases between. The CDR3 is 13 residues long. CDR3 region: CASSYGPSGELFF. CDR3 DNA: TGTGCCAGCAGTTACGGCCCGAGCGGGGAGCTGTTTTTT.

This clonotype has a count of ten or more. This sequence joins TRBV10-2 and TRBJ2-7, with 7 bases matching TRBD1. CDR3 size: 16 residues. Germline values: CDR1 WSHSY, CDR2 SAAADI. J lost 3 bases, V lost 2 bases, and 10 bases had no gene match. CDR3 protein: CASSENRDRPHYEQYF. Written as DNA, the CDR3 is TGCGCCAGCAGTGAGAATCGGGACAGACCGCACTACGAGCAGTACTTC.

A few counts support this clonotype. The J gene is TRBJ2-4, the V gene TRBV5-5; D is uncertain. Germline lookup yields CDR1 SGHKS and CDR2 YYEKEE (reference sequence). Trimming took off 0 bases at V and 0 bases at J, with 7 bases between the two ends. There are 15 residues in the CDR3. CDR3 in DNA: TGTGCCAGCAGCTTGGGCGGCCTAGCCAAAAACATTCAGTACTTC. This sequence encodes CASSLGGLAKNIQYF.

This clonotype was detected ten times or more. The chain employs TRBV28 and TRBJ1-1, with 7 nucleotides matching TRBD1. Per germline, CDR1 MDHEN and CDR2 SYDVKM. Losses at the gene ends were 6 bases for V and 3 bases for J; bases not matched to a gene: 10. The CDR3 has 15 residues. The CDR3 loop is CASRSGQAIYTEAFF. The DNA for the CDR3 is TGTGCCAGCAGATCTGGACAGGCCATATACACTGAAGCTTTCTTT.

This clonotype was seen repeatedly, ten times or more. This sequence joins TRBV7-9 and TRBJ2-7, with D hard to call. CDR1 SEHNR and CDR2 FQNEAQ come from the germline V gene (reference sequence). V was cut by 5 bases and J by 2 bases, with 16 bases left in between. The CDR3 totals 15 residues. As DNA, the CDR3 is TGTGCCAGCAGCCCTCTGACTTCCCGGGCCTACGAGCAGTACTTC. It codes for CASSPLTSRAYEQYF. The complete variable domain, with remaining parts taken from reference TRBV7-9 and TRBJ2-7, reads DTGVSQNPRHKITKRGQNVTFRCDPISEHNRLYWYRQTLGQGPEFLTYFQNEAQLEKSRLLSDRFSAERPKGSFSTLEIQRTEQGDSAMYLCASSPLTSRAYEQYFGPGTRLTVT.